Shown below are 11 T cell receptor beta chains from a single sample sequenced in a study of neurological immune-mediated disorders (dated by TCRdb to between 2018 and 2021). Libraries were prepared through 5' RACE. Sequenced using an Illumina HiSeq 2500. Using fastp at Q25 and MiXCR, TCRdb reprocessed the public reads and kept productive beta chains. Rows are combined by CDR3 protein, so each entry shows the most common genes and DNA. Here the sample has 40,000 to 45,000 distinct CDR3 sequences; approximately 11% occur a single time. The ten largest account for around 1.3% of the sample. Sequencing used PBMCs. These receptors all come from a female donor in good health.

This clonotype was observed many times. V usage is TRBV5-1 and J usage is TRBJ2-5; unclear D gene. The germline V gene has CDR1 SGHRS and CDR2 YFSETQ. V was trimmed by 0 bases and J by 2 bases, leaving 14 bases between them. The CDR3 is 16 residues long. The CDR3: CASSLDQPFPQETQYF. CDR3 bases: TGCGCCAGCAGCTTGGACCAACCCTTTCCGCAAGAGACCCAGTACTTC.

This clonotype was detected ten times or more. CDR3 amino acids: CASSFRGLIGQPQHF. CDR3 in DNA: TGTGCCAGCAGTTTTAGGGGACTAATTGGGCAGCCCCAGCATTTT. The chain couples TRBV12-3 or TRBV12-4 to TRBJ1-5, with D possibly being TRBD1 (5 bases). The CDR3 length is 15 residues. V shed 3 bases and J shed 7 bases, with 16 bases lying between them.

As for this clonotype: Since no conserved phenylalanine or tryptophan closes the CDR3, a read error is the likely cause. The chain carries TRBV2 and TRBJ2-7, with D perhaps given as TRBD1 or TRBD2 (5 bases each). Germline CDR1 and CDR2: SNHLY and FYNNEI. Trimming shortened V by 10 bases and J by 3 bases, and 22 bases separated the two germline ends. The CDR3 sequence is 15 residues long. This CDR3 is CANRPGFSKHYEQYC. CDR3 in DNA: TGTGCCAACAGGCCGGGATTCTCAAAGCACTACGAGCAGTACTGC.

This clonotype was detected many times. J is TRBJ2-2 and V is TRBV12-3 or TRBV12-4, with TRBD1 matching over 8 bases. The CDR3 has 16 residues. After removal of 7 bases from V and 3 bases from J, the junction contained 10 bases not matched to a gene. CDR3 amino acids: CASTPSGTGHTGELFF. The CDR3 bases are TGTGCCAGCACCCCCTCAGGGACAGGTCACACCGGGGAGCTGTTTTTT.

Ten or more counts support this clonotype. The gene calls are TRBV20-1 and TRBJ1-1; 7 nucleotides align to TRBD1. With V trimmed by 4 bases and J by 7 bases, 12 bases remained unmatched. The CDR3 totals 14 residues. Germline loops: CDR1 DFQATT, CDR2 SNEGSKA (reference sequence). The CDR3 coding sequence is TGCAGTGCTATCCAAGAAGGGGGCTGGGGTGAAGCTTTCTTT. It codes for CSAIQEGGWGEAFF.

The table lists this clonotype with many counts. J is TRBJ1-1 and V is TRBV24-1; D is unresolved. V was cut by 2 bases and J by 3 bases, with 6 bases left in between. The CDR3 extends over 13 amino acids. In germline, CDR1 is KGHDR, CDR2 SFDVKD. CDR3 sequence (DNA): TGTGCCACCAGTGATTCCATGTACACTGAAGCTTTCTTT. This encodes CATSDSMYTEAFF.

This clonotype has at least ten counts. The chain carries TRBV29-1 and TRBJ2-1; possibly TRBD1 for D (5 bases). Germline-derived CDR1 and CDR2 are SQVTM and ANQGSEA. CDR3 length equals 15 residues. V lost 7 bases and J 0 bases, leaving 16 bases between the germline ends. Here the CDR3 reads CSAGWGGDSYNEQFF. CDR3 nucleotide sequence: TGCAGCGCTGGCTGGGGCGGTGACTCCTACAATGAGCAGTTCTTC.

The chain combines TRBV4-1 with TRBJ1-6; D is uncertain. Trimming removed 2 bases at V and 7 bases at J, with 9 bases between. CDR1 is MGHRA, CDR2 YSYEKL, per germline. The CDR3 has 14 residues. The CDR3 DNA is TGCGCCAGCAGCCAATGGGTGAGCAATTCACCCCTCCACTTT. Protein sequence: CASSQWVSNSPLHF.

This clonotype was seen at least ten times. The junction departs from the called germline gene at one end, perhaps through a read error. The rearrangement links TRBV5-1 to TRBJ2-3, with 14 bases lining up with TRBD2. The CDR3 has 17 amino acids. The germline V gene has CDR1 SGHRS and CDR2 YFSETQ. The CDR3 loop is CASSLGTSGGLTDTQYF. The CDR3 DNA follows: TGCGCCAGCAGTTTGGGGACTAGCGGGGGTCTCACAGATACGCAGTATTTT. The whole variable domain, remainder taken from reference TRBV5-1 and TRBJ2-3, is KAGVTQTPRYLIKTRGQQVTLSCSPISGHRSVSWYQQTPGQGLQFLFEYFSETQRNKGNFPGRFSGRQFSNSRSEMNVSTLELGDSALYLCASSLGTSGGLTDTQYFGPGTRLTVL.

This clonotype was detected ten times or more. V usage is TRBV10-3 and J usage is TRBJ2-5; tentatively, D is TRBD2 (5 bases). Looked up from germline, CDR1 is ENHRY and CDR2 is SYGVKD. The CDR3 has 11 amino acids. V shed 10 bases and J shed 2 bases, with 8 bases lying between them. The CDR3 is CATEGQETQYF. Here the CDR3 DNA reads TGTGCCACCGAGGGTCAAGAGACCCAGTACTTC.

In its sample, this clonotype was seen many times. The chain recombines TRBV24-1 with TRBJ2-5; D unresolved. The CDR3 contains 13 residues. Trimming pared 6 bases from V and 4 bases from J, leaving 11 bases between. Per germline, CDR1 KGHDR and CDR2 SFDVKD. CDR3 sequence reads: CATSLENPETQYF. CDR3 in DNA: TGTGCCACCAGTCTGGAGAACCCAGAGACCCAGTACTTC.